The T cell receptor (beta chain) described here comes from a study of blood T cell repertoires in COVID-19. Study-level background: Collection of acute and convalescent COVID-19 samples took place in the United States, Italy and Spain.

Per the original methods: Using reference gene primer amplification, nucleated cell counts were estimated. TCRdb's table, derived via immunoSEQ multiplex PCR, lists solely in-frame clones and lacks some. The DNA gave D and trimming, while V, J and clone size come from that table. The repertoire holds some 66,000 clones, with about 90% as singletons. This clone was counted a single time. This CDR3 is built from 15 residues. Trimming stripped 0 bases from V and 8 bases from J, with 19 bases between. Germline assignment: CDR1 SQVTM and CDR2 ANQGSEA. The receptor comes from a human donor in a cohort sampled during active COVID-19. The rearrangement joins TRBV29-1 to TRBJ1-2, with a weak D call TRBD1 (5 bases). What was sequenced was peripheral blood. The CDR3 loop reads CSVEDLRGGFGGYTF. CDR3 DNA sequence: TGCAGCGTTGAAGATCTCCGGGGGGGGTTCGGCGGCTACACCTTC. Full variable domain (missing parts from reference TRBV29-1 and TRBJ1-2): SAVISQKPSRDICQRGTSLTIQCQVDSQVTMMFWYRQQPGQSLTLIATANQGSEATYESGFVIDKFPISRPNLTFSTLTVSNMSPEDSSIYLCSVEDLRGGFGGYTFGSGTRLTVV.